These 30 T cell receptor beta chains were sequenced from one sample in a study of blood T cells in healthy people across ages. A second PCR, run for about 6 to 11 cycles, used a sample-barcoded 5' primer plus a J-beta primer mix. In TCRdb, the 5' RACE reads were re-called with MiXCR into one record per CDR3 protein. The table includes fewer than 1.5 million distinct CDR3 sequences, roughly 40% detected once. The sequenced material came from blood. All receptors come from a woman aged 18-29 years in good health.

This clonotype was counted only a few times. V usage is TRBV3-1 and J usage is TRBJ1-5, with TRBD1 as a possible D gene (5 bases). In germline, CDR1 is LGHDT, CDR2 YNNKEL (reference sequence). The CDR3 loop spans 13 amino acids. The V and J ends lost 0 bases and 8 bases respectively, with 8 bases between them. In nucleotides, the CDR3 is TGTGCCAGCAGCCAAGATTGGGGCGAGCCCCAGCATTTT. The encoded protein is CASSQDWGEPQHF. The variable domain in full, completed from reference TRBV3-1 and TRBJ1-5, reads DTAVSQTPKYLVTQMGNDKSIKCEQNLGHDTMYWYKQDSKKFLKIMFSYNNKELIINETVPNRFSPKSPDKAHLNLHINSLELGDSAVYFCASSQDWGEPQHFGDGTRLSIL.

There are many counts of this clonotype. V and J are TRBV9 and TRBJ2-3, with 14 bases lining up with TRBD2. Looked up from germline, CDR1 is SGDLS and CDR2 is YYNGEE. V shed 2 bases, J shed 6 bases, and the junction held 11 bases outside the gene matches. This CDR3 is built from 18 residues. The CDR3 reads CASSVYSGLAGGGDTQYF. The CDR3 bases are TGTGCCAGCAGCGTCTATTCCGGACTAGCGGGAGGAGGGGATACGCAGTATTTT.

There are a few counts of this clonotype. This chain links TRBV12-3 or TRBV12-4 with TRBJ2-7; D might be TRBD2 (7 bases). Near its end, the DNA agrees better with TRBJ2-5, so the J call may be wrong. This CDR3 comprises 14 residues. CDR3 amino acids: CASSLMRGLETQYF. For the CDR3, the DNA is TGTGCCAGCAGCCTCATGCGGGGGCTGGAGACCCAGTACTTC.

This chain uses TRBV6-5 with TRBJ2-1; 8 positions agree with TRBD2. CDR3 length equals 14 residues. V lost 6 bases to trimming and J lost 8 bases; unmatched junction nucleotides: 9. In germline, CDR1 is MNHEY, CDR2 SVGAGI. The CDR3 loop is CASRGGLARHEQFF. The CDR3 bases are TGTGCCAGCAGGGGCGGACTAGCCCGGCATGAGCAGTTCTTC.

The rearrangement joins TRBV13 to TRBJ1-1, with D maybe TRBD1 (5 bases). V lost 5 bases and J 7 bases, leaving 17 bases between the germline ends. Germline V lookup: CDR1 PRHDT, CDR2 FYEKMQ (reference sequence). The length of the CDR3 is 14 residues. In DNA, the CDR3 is TGTGCCAGCAGCCGGGACGGGGGAGAGAGTGAAGCTTTCTTT. It translates to CASSRDGGESEAFF.

The rearrangement links TRBV2 to TRBJ2-7; perhaps TRBD1 as D (5 bases). The CDR3 loop spans 13 amino acids. Trimming pared 6 bases from V and 7 bases from J, leaving 16 bases between. CDR1 and CDR2 from the germline V gene are SNHLY and FYNNEI. The CDR3 sequence: CASRQDGEDEQYF. The CDR3 nucleotides read TGTGCCAGCAGACAGGACGGAGAGGATGAGCAGTACTTC. Looking up the rest from reference TRBV2 and TRBJ2-7 gives the full variable domain: EPEVTQTPSHQVTQMGQEVILRCVPISNHLYFYWYRQILGQKVEFLVSFYNNEISEKSEIFDDQFSVERPDGSNFTLKIRSTKLEDSAMYFCASRQDGEDEQYFGPGTRLTVT.

With regard to this clonotype: The junction departs from the called germline gene at one end, perhaps through a read error. This rearrangement joins TRBV6-2 or TRBV6-3 to TRBJ2-3; TRBD2 is a possible D gene (5 bases). CDR1 and CDR2 (germline): MNHEY, SVGEGT. The length of the CDR3 is 12 residues. The chain's CDR3 is CASGSGTDMQYF. The CDR3 coding sequence is TGTGCCAGCGGGAGCGGCACAGATATGCAGTATTTT.

The chain uses TRBV10-3 and TRBJ2-2; 11 positions match TRBD2. V lost 5 bases to trimming and J lost 2 bases; unmatched junction nucleotides: 4. Germline V gene sequence: CDR1 ENHRY, CDR2 SYGVKD. The CDR3 totals 16 residues. The CDR3 nucleotides read TGTGCCATCAGTTCCCTAGCGGGGGGCAACACCGGGGAGCTGTTTTTT. This encodes CAISSLAGGNTGELFF.

The V call is TRBV27, the J call TRBJ2-4; TRBD2 is a possible D gene (7 bases). Germline values: CDR1 MNHEY, CDR2 SMNVEV (reference sequence). The CDR3 is 13 amino acids. The V end lost 8 bases, the J end lost 4 bases, and 12 bases lay between the germline ends. The CDR3 DNA is TGTGCCAGCGGGAGGGGGGGAAAAAACATTCAGTACTTC. Its protein product is CASGRGGKNIQYF.

The chain uses TRBV3-1 and TRBJ2-4; no clear D. The V end was cut by 1 base, the J end by 0 bases, with 19 bases between. The germline CDR1 and CDR2 sequences are LGHDT and YNNKEL (reference sequence). The length of the CDR3 is 19 residues. CDR3 amino acids: CASSQGPGATTLAKNIQYF. The CDR3 bases are TGTGCCAGCAGCCAAGGCCCGGGCGCAACTACTCTAGCCAAAAACATTCAGTACTTC.

V gene TRBV24-1 combines with J gene TRBJ2-1, with 10 bases matching TRBD2. The J segment lost 5 bases and the V segment lost 6 bases, leaving 9 bases of the junction unmatched. The CDR3 loop spans 16 amino acids. CDR1 and CDR2 (germline): KGHDR, SFDVKD. CDR3 sequence (DNA): TGTGCCACCAGTTTTGGAAGGGGGACTAGCGACAATGAGCAGTTCTTC. Its translation: CATSFGRGTSDNEQFF.

This clonotype has only one observation. The rearrangement links TRBV18 to TRBJ2-7; TRBD2 is a possible D gene (5 bases). V gave up 0 bases and J gave up 5 bases, with 14 bases separating them. CDR1 KGHSH and CDR2 LQKENI come from the germline V gene. The CDR3 extends over 15 amino acids. As DNA, the CDR3 is TGTGCCAGCTCACCACCGAGGACTTCGATGAACGAGCAGTACTTC. This codes for CASSPPRTSMNEQYF.

The V and J genes are TRBV28 and TRBJ1-5; the D gene is possibly TRBD1 (5 bases). The germline CDR1 and CDR2 sequences are MDHEN and SYDVKM. This CDR3 contains 15 residues. V was clipped by 4 bases and J by 5 bases, with 15 bases between them. In nucleotides, the CDR3 is TGTGCCAGCAGTTCCCCTGGGGGGGGAGATCAGCCCCAGCATTTT. Translated, it gives CASSSPGGGDQPQHF.

J is TRBJ1-2 and V is TRBV29-1, with D perhaps matching TRBD1 (6 bases). This CDR3 region has 13 residues. Looked up from germline, CDR1 is SQVTM and CDR2 is ANQGSEA. With 6 bases removed from V and 4 bases from J, the gap between germline ends came to 15 bases. CDR3 sequence: CSVDPDRPYGYTF. CDR3 in DNA: TGCAGCGTGGACCCGGACAGACCCTATGGCTACACCTTC.

The chain uses TRBV6-2 or TRBV6-3 and TRBJ2-5; D is unclear. Germline values: CDR1 MNHEY, CDR2 SVGEGT. The CDR3 covers 16 residues. The V and J ends lost 4 bases and 11 bases respectively, with 26 bases between them. CDR3 DNA sequence: TGTGCCAGCAGTTCCCAAGGGCAAAGCTCCTACAATGAGCAGTACTTC. This gives the protein CASSSQGQSSYNEQYF.

This clonotype was seen once. The rearrangement joins TRBV29-1 to TRBJ1-2; D gene ambiguous. Between the trimmed V and J ends, which lost 5 bases and 6 bases, there was a span of 16 bases. This CDR3 comprises 13 residues. Germline assignment: CDR1 SQVTM and CDR2 ANQGSEA. The CDR3: CSVQTSVVNGYTF. The CDR3, as DNA: TGCAGCGTTCAGACATCAGTCGTAAATGGCTACACCTTC.

This clonotype was found a few times. The chain recombines TRBV10-3 with TRBJ2-3, with TRBD2 matching 7 bases. Germline V CDR1 and CDR2: ENHRY, SYGVKD. The CDR3 totals 15 residues. V gave up 6 bases and J gave up 6 bases; unmatched junction bases: 12. The CDR3 nucleotides are TGTGCCATCAGCGGGAGCGGGATGTCCTTGGATACGCAGTATTTT. It translates to CAISGSGMSLDTQYF.

In this sample, this clonotype turned up a few times. The chain employs TRBV5-1 and TRBJ2-7; D is perhaps TRBD2 (6 bases). Between the trimmed V and J ends, which lost 6 bases and 2 bases, there was a span of 18 bases. Germline CDR1 reads SGHRS; CDR2 reads YFSETQ. The CDR3 is 15 amino acids. The CDR3 sequence is CASTSSDGGTYEQYF. DNA for the CDR3: TGCGCCAGCACCTCCTCGGACGGAGGGACCTACGAGCAGTACTTC.

The rearrangement links TRBV4-1 to TRBJ1-1; TRBD1 might be the D (6 bases). CDR1 and CDR2 (germline): MGHRA, YSYEKL. There are 16 residues in the CDR3. The V end was cut by 3 bases, the J end by 11 bases, with 25 bases between. The CDR3 reads CASSHNRLWDNKGAFF. The CDR3 region has the DNA TGCGCCAGCAGCCACAACAGGTTATGGGACAACAAAGGGGCTTTCTTT.

The genes are TRBV27 and TRBJ1-5; 8 positions match TRBD1. The CDR3 is 16 residues long. Per germline, CDR1 MNHEY and CDR2 SMNVEV (reference sequence). V was clipped by 4 bases and J by 3 bases; unmatched bases: 8. The CDR3 DNA sequence: TGTGCCAGCAGTTCGGGGACAGGACCCTCCAATCAGCCCCAGCATTTT. The encoded protein is CASSSGTGPSNQPQHF.

J is TRBJ2-2 and V is TRBV15, with D perhaps matching TRBD1 or TRBD2 (5 bases each). V shed 3 bases and J shed 6 bases, with 17 bases lying between them. The CDR3 sequence is 16 residues long. The germline CDR1 and CDR2 sequences are LNHNV and YYDKDF (reference sequence). The CDR3 loop reads CATSSSGQGVPGELFF. The CDR3 region has the DNA TGTGCCACCAGCAGTTCGGGGCAGGGCGTCCCCGGGGAGCTGTTTTTT.

J is TRBJ1-2 and V is TRBV9; D remains unclear. The germline V gene has CDR1 SGDLS and CDR2 YYNGEE. V gave up 4 bases and J gave up 8 bases, with 18 bases separating them. The CDR3 loop spans 14 amino acids. CDR3 in amino acids: CASSPDNGARGYTF. The CDR3 nucleotides read TGTGCCAGCAGCCCCGACAATGGAGCGAGGGGCTACACCTTC.

The chain couples TRBV30 to TRBJ2-1; D is unresolved. The V and J ends lost 2 bases and 0 bases respectively, with 11 bases between them. Per the germline V gene, CDR1 is GTSNPN and CDR2 is SVGIG (reference sequence). The CDR3 runs 15 residues. CDR3 in amino acids: CAWSSDVSSYNEQFF. CDR3 nucleotides: TGTGCCTGGAGTAGCGATGTTAGCTCCTACAATGAGCAGTTCTTC.

The chain combines TRBV20-1 with TRBJ2-1; 12 bases line up with TRBD2. The end of the DNA aligns better with TRBJ2-7, so the J call may be wrong. The CDR3 loop spans 17 amino acids. Germline lookup yields CDR1 DFQATT and CDR2 SNEGSKA (reference sequence). The CDR3: CSASGTSGQSSYNEQYF. In DNA form, the CDR3 reads TGCAGTGCTAGCGGGACTAGCGGGCAAAGCTCCTACAATGAGCAGTACTTC.

This chain connects TRBV20-1 to TRBJ2-7; the D gene is possibly TRBD2 (6 bases). Germline loops: CDR1 DFQATT, CDR2 SNEGSKA (reference sequence). This CDR3 is built from 14 residues. V lost 3 bases to trimming and J lost 3 bases, with 15 bases between them. CDR3 in amino acids: CSARDRETYYEQYF. The DNA of the CDR3 is TGCAGTGCTAGGGACCGGGAGACCTACTACGAGCAGTACTTC.

In this sample, this clonotype turned up once. This chain joins TRBV12-3 or TRBV12-4 and TRBJ2-4; D uncertain. There are 16 residues in the CDR3. The V end was cut by 8 bases, the J end by 13 bases, with 30 bases between. The CDR3 protein is CASSQGLGSDYNEQYF. The CDR3 DNA follows: TGTGCCAGCTCCCAAGGGCTAGGCTCAGATTACAATGAGCAGTACTTC.

This clonotype was counted only a few times. The rearrangement links TRBV18 to TRBJ2-7; 8 bases are shared with TRBD1. The J segment lost 6 bases and the V segment lost 1 base, leaving 2 bases of the junction unmatched. The CDR3 runs 13 residues. Germline V gives CDR1 KGHSH, CDR2 LQKENI. DNA of the CDR3: TGTGCCAGCTCACCACACACAGGGGGCGAGCAGTACTTC. As protein: CASSPHTGGEQYF.

This clonotype was seen a single time. V gene TRBV12-5 combines with J gene TRBJ2-7; weak D call: TRBD2 (5 bases). The length of the CDR3 is 13 residues. Germline-derived CDR1 and CDR2 are LGHNT and FRNRAP. V was clipped by 6 bases and J by 2 bases, with 11 bases between them. In nucleotides, the CDR3 is TGTGCTAGTGGCCCGGACTCTCCCTACGAGCAGTACTTC. Translated: CASGPDSPYEQYF.

The chain carries TRBV4-3 and TRBJ2-5, with 8 nucleotides matching TRBD2. The CDR3 consists of 19 residues. V was clipped by 0 bases and J by 5 bases; unmatched bases: 17. Germline CDR1 and CDR2: LGHNA and YSLEER. CDR3 DNA sequence: TGCGCCAGCAGCCAAGAAATTTTCTTTGGGACTAGTTTGAAGGAGACCCAGTACTTC. Encoded protein: CASSQEIFFGTSLKETQYF.

This rearrangement joins TRBV10-1 to TRBJ2-3; TRBD2 matches at 10 bases. Germline assignment: CDR1 WNHNN and CDR2 SYGVQD (reference sequence). V gave up 1 base and J gave up 2 bases; unmatched junction bases: 3. The CDR3 spans 16 residues. The CDR3: CASSEYLAGDTDTQYF. DNA for the CDR3: TGCGCCAGCAGTGAGTACCTAGCGGGAGACACAGATACGCAGTATTTT.